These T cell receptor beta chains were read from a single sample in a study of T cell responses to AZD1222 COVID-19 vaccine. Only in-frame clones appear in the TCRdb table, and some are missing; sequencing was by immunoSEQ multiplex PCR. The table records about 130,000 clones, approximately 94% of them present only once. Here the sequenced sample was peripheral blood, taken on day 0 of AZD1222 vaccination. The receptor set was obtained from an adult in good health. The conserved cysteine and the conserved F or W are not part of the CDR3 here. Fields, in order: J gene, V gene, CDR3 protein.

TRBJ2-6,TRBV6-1,ASSERLTFGSGANVLT
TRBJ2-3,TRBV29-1,SVGGTSGRSTDTQY
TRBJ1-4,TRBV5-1,ASSLGQANEKLF
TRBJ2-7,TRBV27,ASSTRTGSYEQY
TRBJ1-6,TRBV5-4,ASSEGRRNPNSPLH
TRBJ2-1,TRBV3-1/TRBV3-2,ASSSRDLNNEQF
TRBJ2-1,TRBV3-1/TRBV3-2,ASSRGLAGEGEQF
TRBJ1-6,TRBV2,ASSADSHSPLH
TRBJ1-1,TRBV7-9,ASSLGKGTEAF
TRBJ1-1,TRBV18,ASSPDRDTEAF
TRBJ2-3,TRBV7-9,ASSSALAEKDTQY